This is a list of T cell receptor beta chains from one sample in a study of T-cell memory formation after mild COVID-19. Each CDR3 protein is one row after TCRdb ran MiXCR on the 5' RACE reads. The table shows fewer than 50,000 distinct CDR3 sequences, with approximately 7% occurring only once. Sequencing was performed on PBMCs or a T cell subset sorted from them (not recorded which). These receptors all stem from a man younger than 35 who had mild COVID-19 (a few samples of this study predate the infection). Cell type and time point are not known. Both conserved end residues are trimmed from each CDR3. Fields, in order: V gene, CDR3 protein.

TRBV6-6 ASSGRGGNGYT
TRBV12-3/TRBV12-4 ASSLAGGGSYNEQF
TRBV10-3 AISAFAGGPNTQY
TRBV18 ASSRDRGSYGYT
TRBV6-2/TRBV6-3 ASRGRDLYLNTEAF
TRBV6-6 ASSGQGVGYT
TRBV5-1 ASSLDPGLQETQY
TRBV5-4 ASSRGQGEGNEQF
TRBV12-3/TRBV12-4 ASSSGPPPYEKLF
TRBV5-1 ASAPGTPLYEQY
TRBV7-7 ASSLGLQGPQETQY
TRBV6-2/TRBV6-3 ASSLAGTWGQF
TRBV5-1 ASSLEPSGGDTQY
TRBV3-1 ASSQDLRISPGRGRDTQY
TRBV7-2 ASSLDTGAPNSPLH
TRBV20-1 SAPPGLRTDTQY
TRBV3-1 ASSQSAGGPGDRETQY
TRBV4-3 ASSQWDTTTGELF
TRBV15 ATSREGARQPQH
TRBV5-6 ASSLSGTSDTDTQY
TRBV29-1 SNITAGTGNEKLF
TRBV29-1 SVGQHQETQY
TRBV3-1 ASSRKWRGSEGYT
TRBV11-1 ASSRRAGRDSRSGANVLT
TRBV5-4 ASSEQFKDEQF
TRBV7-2 ASGSGIGYGYT
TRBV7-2 ASSLGQGGPGGYT
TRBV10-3 AMKEGLMRTEAF
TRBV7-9 ASSFGGDTDTQY
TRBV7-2 ASSLVLHRQIGEQF